The subject of this entry is one T cell receptor (beta chain). The authors' processing: Reference gene primer amplification in the assay estimated nucleated cell counts. Method: immunoSEQ multiplex PCR; TCRdb's copy keeps in-frame clones and lacks some. V, J and clone size are taken as reported in that table, and D and trimming were inferred from the DNA itself. The repertoire has 390,000 or so clones, around 89% of them found once; the top ten carry about 6.8%. Trimming took off 4 bases at V and 6 bases at J, with 13 bases between the two ends. Germline-derived CDR1 and CDR2 are SGHDT and YYEEEE. The CDR3 sequence is 13 residues long. The data were taken from a study of blood T cell repertoires in COVID-19. Study-level information: Nucleic acid was either cDNA or gDNA, and it came from T cells, B-cell-depleted T cells, or PBMCs.

The sequenced material came from peripheral blood. This chain joins TRBV5-6 and TRBJ1-2; D remains ambiguous. The sequence was collected from a man between 18 and 35 years old with active or convalescent COVID-19. DNA for the CDR3: TGTGCCAGCAGCCTCGCGCGAAGAAATGGCTACACCTTC. As protein: CASSLARRNGYTF. The variable domain in full, with the rest retrieved from reference TRBV5-6 and TRBJ1-2, is DAGVTQSPTHLIKTRGQQVTLRCSPKSGHDTVSWYQQALGQGPQFIFQYYEEEERQRGNFPDRFSGHQFPNYSSELNVNALLLGDSALYLCASSLARRNGYTFGSGTRLTVV.